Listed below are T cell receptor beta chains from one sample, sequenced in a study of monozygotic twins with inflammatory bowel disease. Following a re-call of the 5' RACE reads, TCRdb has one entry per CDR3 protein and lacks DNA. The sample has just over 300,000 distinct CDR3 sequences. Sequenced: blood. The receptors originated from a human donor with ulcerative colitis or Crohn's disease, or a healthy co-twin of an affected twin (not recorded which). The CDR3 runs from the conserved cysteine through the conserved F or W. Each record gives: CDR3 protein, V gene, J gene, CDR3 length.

CDR3: CASSYSRGSAFF
V: TRBV6-5
J: TRBJ1-1
length: 12

CDR3: CASSRTSGGTDEQFF
V: TRBV7-9
J: TRBJ2-1
length: 15

CDR3: CSARATSVPLYEQYF
V: TRBV20-1
J: TRBJ2-7
length: 15

CDR3: CASSLSASGQPQHF
V: TRBV27
J: TRBJ1-5
length: 14

CDR3: CATEGGGLEYF
V: TRBV24-1
J: TRBJ1-3
length: 11

CDR3: CASSKGAISGNTIYF
V: TRBV19
J: TRBJ1-3
length: 15

CDR3: CASSLEGLPSYGYTF
V: TRBV11-2
J: TRBJ1-2
length: 15

CDR3: CASSSLINDEQYF
V: TRBV5-1
J: TRBJ2-7
length: 13

CDR3: CASSGSEGNVLTF
V: TRBV6-1
J: TRBJ2-6
length: 13

CDR3: CASSVTGGFSYEQYF
V: TRBV9
J: TRBJ2-7
length: 15